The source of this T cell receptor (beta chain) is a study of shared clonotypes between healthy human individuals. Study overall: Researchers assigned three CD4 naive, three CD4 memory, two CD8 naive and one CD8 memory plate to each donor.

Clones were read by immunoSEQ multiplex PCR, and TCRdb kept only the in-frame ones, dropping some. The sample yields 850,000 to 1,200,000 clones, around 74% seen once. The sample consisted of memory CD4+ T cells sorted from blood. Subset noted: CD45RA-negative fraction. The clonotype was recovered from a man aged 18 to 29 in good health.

CDR3 sequence: CASSRLSGTPDPYEQYF. CDR3 DNA sequence: TGCGCCAGCAGCCGTTTATCCGGGACGCCCGATCCCTACGAGCAGTACTTC. V gene TRBV5-1 combines with J gene TRBJ2-7; perhaps D is TRBD1 or TRBD2 (5 bases each). Germline-derived CDR1 and CDR2 are SGHRS and YFSETQ. The CDR3 spans 17 residues. Deletions cut 4 bases from V and 2 bases from J, with 22 bases between.